The text below deals with one T cell receptor (beta chain). What it binds is not known. Individuals having autoimmune disease history or systemic immunosuppression were not enrolled. Baseline, cycle 4 day 1, and cycle 7 day 1 were the blood sampling points. Data came from immunoSEQ multiplex PCR; TCRdb stores just in-frame clones and leaves some out. This table holds 45,000 to 60,000 clones, almost 90% found once. Germline lookup yields CDR1 MRHNA and CDR2 SNTAGT. This CDR3 is 14 amino acids long. After removal of 5 bases from V and 8 bases from J, the junction contained 6 bases not matched to a gene. These data belong to a study of OX40 agonist ivuxolimab in advanced cancers. Study-level information: Six ivuxolimab dose levels, 0.01 to 10 mg/kg, were given intravenously every 2 weeks. Broader study findings: At 0.1 to 3.0 mg/kg and by week 6, clonal expansion occurred in CD4+ and CD8+ blood T cells.

This clonotype originated in an adult with an advanced solid tumor such as melanoma, head and neck, liver or kidney cancer. V usage is TRBV6-4 and J usage is TRBJ2-1, with 10 bases identical to TRBD2. The specimen was CD4+ or CD8+ T cells sorted from blood, collected in a trial of the OX40 agonist ivuxolimab. In DNA form, the CDR3 reads TGTGCCAGCAGTCCGGGACTAGCGTCGGATGAGCAGTTCTTC. Translation: CASSPGLASDEQFF.